The 8 T cell receptor beta chains listed next were all sequenced from one sample in a study of cytomegalovirus exposure and HLA in healthy donors. The primer mix had 60 Vbeta and 13 Jbeta primers. TCRdb's table, derived via immunoSEQ multiplex PCR, lists solely in-frame clones and lacks some. The data show about 98,000 clones, with around 80% seen just once and roughly 9.7% held by the top ten. Sequencing used PBMCs. Every receptor here comes from a man between 18 and 29 years old in good health and CMV-seropositive.

This clone was found once. The chain couples TRBV6-4 to TRBJ2-3; the match to TRBD2 covers 11 bases. Germline V gene data show CDR1 as MRHNA and CDR2 as SNTAGT. Trimming cost V 2 bases and J 5 bases; bases outside gene matches: 15. This CDR3 region has 19 residues. DNA of the CDR3: TGTGCCAGCAGTGACACTAGCGGGGGTGAGGGTGAGAGAGGAGATACGCAGTATTTT. Translated, it gives CASSDTSGGEGERGDTQYF.

This clone was recorded only once. The V gene is TRBV6-1, the J gene TRBJ2-5, with a possible D match to TRBD1 (5 bases). This CDR3 spans 12 amino acids. In germline, CDR1 is MNHNS, CDR2 SASEGT. Trimming stripped 6 bases from V and 5 bases from J, with 10 bases between. The CDR3 sequence: CASRVNRETQYF. The CDR3 coding sequence is TGTGCCAGCAGAGTTAACAGGGAGACCCAGTACTTC.

This clone was observed a single time. The CDR3 protein is CASDSGLKTQYF. CDR3 bases: TGTGCCAGCGATTCGGGTTTAAAGACCCAGTACTTC. The chain uses TRBV7-9 and TRBJ2-5; D gene uncertain. The CDR3 sequence is 12 residues long. The germline V gene has CDR1 SEHNR and CDR2 FQNEAQ (reference sequence). Trimming stripped 8 bases from V and 6 bases from J, with 13 bases between.

This clone has just a few counts. The rearrangement links TRBV28 to TRBJ1-2, with D unclear. CDR3 length equals 12 residues. Per the germline V gene, CDR1 is MDHEN and CDR2 is SYDVKM. V dropped 4 bases and J dropped 7 bases, with 10 bases sitting between them. The CDR3 DNA follows: TGTGCCAGCAGTTCAGGTTCTGGTGGCTACACCTTC. The encoded protein is CASSSGSGGYTF.

This chain links TRBV27 with TRBJ1-5, with a possible D match to TRBD1 (5 bases). The CDR3 runs to 15 residues. Trimming removed 2 bases from V and 4 bases from J, with 12 bases in between. Germline loops: CDR1 MNHEY, CDR2 SMNVEV (reference sequence). The DNA of the CDR3 is TGTGCCAGCAGTTTACGGTCAGGGCCTAATCAGCCCCAGCATTTT. Amino acids: CASSLRSGPNQPQHF.

This clone was recorded once. The chain couples TRBV19 to TRBJ1-1; D ambiguous. The CDR3 is 15 amino acids. Germline V lookup: CDR1 LNHDA, CDR2 SQIVND (reference sequence). The V gene lost 6 bases and the J gene lost 5 bases, with 19 bases spanning the gap. CDR3 region: CASRSSGGAGTEAFF. In DNA, the CDR3 is TGTGCCAGTAGGTCATCGGGTGGAGCGGGGACTGAAGCTTTCTTT.

The rearrangement joins TRBV5-1 to TRBJ1-1; D may be TRBD1 (5 bases). The CDR3 totals 16 residues. Germline CDR1 and CDR2: SGHRS and YFSETQ. Trimming took off 1 base at V and 0 bases at J, with 13 bases between the two ends. CDR3 in amino acids: CASSLKAGFMNTEAFF. The CDR3 DNA reads as TGCGCCAGCAGCTTGAAGGCAGGGTTTATGAACACTGAAGCTTTCTTT.

This rearrangement joins TRBV5-1 to TRBJ2-7, with TRBD1 matching 8 bases. Germline CDR1 is SGHRS and CDR2 is YFSETQ. V gave up 0 bases and J gave up 4 bases; unmatched junction bases: 3. CDR3 length equals 14 residues. CDR3 bases: TGCGCCAGCAGCTTGGGGACAGGGCTTTACGAGCAGTACTTC. Its protein is CASSLGTGLYEQYF.